This T cell receptor beta chain was sequenced in a study of T cell repertoires in cytomegalovirus infection. Study-level information: HLA-C-restricted CMV epitopes, recently identified, and well-studied HLA-B-restricted ones were used by the study. Indicated by public TCR beta signatures were CMV infection and matching HLA type.

TCRdb ran MiXCR on the reads and lists one entry per CDR3 protein. The table lists more than 75,000 distinct CDR3 sequences, approximately 32% of them singletons. Study outcomes and limitations: Summed frequency of public TCR beta families distinguished CMV carriers with the relevant HLA. HLA-C-restricted CMV-specific TCR beta clonotypes were dominant in the ex vivo response.

The CDR3 runs 14 residues. Germline V gene sequence: CDR1 LGHNT, CDR2 FRNRAP. The germline V and J ends were trimmed by 3 bases and 5 bases, with 11 bases remaining between them. In this sample, this clonotype turned up a few times. Its antigen is unidentified. The specimen comprised CD8+ T cells from cultured PBMCs, sampled from culture after CMV antigen stimulation. The chain carries TRBV12-5 and TRBJ2-1, with TRBD1 as a possible D gene (6 bases). This sequence was found in a human donor in good health (CMV status not recorded). Some clones in this sample may be carry-over from other donors' samples. The CDR3: CASGLYRVDNEQFF. CDR3 in DNA: TGTGCTAGTGGTTTATACAGGGTCGACAATGAGCAGTTCTTC.